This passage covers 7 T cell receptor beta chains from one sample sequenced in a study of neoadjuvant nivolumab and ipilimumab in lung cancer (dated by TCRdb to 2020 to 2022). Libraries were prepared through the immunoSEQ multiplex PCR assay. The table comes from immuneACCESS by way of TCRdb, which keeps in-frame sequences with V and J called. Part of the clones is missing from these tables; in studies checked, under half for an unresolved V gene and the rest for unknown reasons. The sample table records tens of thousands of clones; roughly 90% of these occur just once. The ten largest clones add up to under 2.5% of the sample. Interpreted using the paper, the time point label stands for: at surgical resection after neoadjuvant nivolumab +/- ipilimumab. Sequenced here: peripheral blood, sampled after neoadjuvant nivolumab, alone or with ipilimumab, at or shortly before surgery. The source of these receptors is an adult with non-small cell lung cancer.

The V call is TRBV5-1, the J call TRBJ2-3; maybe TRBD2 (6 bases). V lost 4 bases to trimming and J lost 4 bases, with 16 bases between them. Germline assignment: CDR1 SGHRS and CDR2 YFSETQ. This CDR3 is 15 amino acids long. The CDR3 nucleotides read TGCGCCAGCAGCCCACTCCACCGCGGGGCAGATACGCAGTATTTT. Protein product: CASSPLHRGADTQYF.

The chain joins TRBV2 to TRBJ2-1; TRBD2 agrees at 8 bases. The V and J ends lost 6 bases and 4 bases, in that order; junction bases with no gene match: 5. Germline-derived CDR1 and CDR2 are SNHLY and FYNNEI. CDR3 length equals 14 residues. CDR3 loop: CASSPSGQYNEQFF. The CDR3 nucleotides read TGTGCCAGCAGCCCTAGCGGGCAGTACAATGAGCAGTTCTTC.

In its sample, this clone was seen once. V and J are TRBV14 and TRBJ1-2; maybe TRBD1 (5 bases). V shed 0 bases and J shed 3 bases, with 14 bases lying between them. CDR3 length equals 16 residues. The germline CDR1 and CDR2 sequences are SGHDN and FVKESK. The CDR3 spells CASSQETGHGYYGYTF. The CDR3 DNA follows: TGTGCCAGCAGCCAAGAGACCGGACACGGATACTATGGCTACACCTTC.

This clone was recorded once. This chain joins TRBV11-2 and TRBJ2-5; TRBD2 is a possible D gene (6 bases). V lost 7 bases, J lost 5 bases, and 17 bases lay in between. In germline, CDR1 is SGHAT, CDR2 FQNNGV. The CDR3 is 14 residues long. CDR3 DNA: TGTGCCAGCACCCATTCGTCGCTAGCGGAGACCCAGTACTTC. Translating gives CASTHSSLAETQYF.

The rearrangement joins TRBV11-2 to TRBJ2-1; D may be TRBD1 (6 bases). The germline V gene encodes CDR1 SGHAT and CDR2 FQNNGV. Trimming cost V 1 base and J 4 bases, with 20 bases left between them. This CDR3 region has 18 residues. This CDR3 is CASSLGLGGRSRYNEQFF. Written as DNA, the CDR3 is TGTGCCAGCAGCTTAGGCCTTGGGGGCAGAAGCAGATACAATGAGCAGTTCTTC.

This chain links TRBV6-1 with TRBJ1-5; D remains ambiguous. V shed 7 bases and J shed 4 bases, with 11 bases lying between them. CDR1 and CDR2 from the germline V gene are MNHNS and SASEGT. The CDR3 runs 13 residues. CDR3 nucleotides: TGTGCCAGCAAGGAGCGAGAAAATCAGCCCCAGCATTTT. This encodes CASKERENQPQHF.

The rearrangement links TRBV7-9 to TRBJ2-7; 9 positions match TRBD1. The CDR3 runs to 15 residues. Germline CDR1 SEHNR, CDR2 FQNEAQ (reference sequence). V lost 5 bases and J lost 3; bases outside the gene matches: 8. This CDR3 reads CASSPPRTGDYEQYF. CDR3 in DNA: TGTGCCAGCAGCCCTCCCCGGACAGGGGACTACGAGCAGTACTTC.